The present entry profiles one T cell receptor beta chain with its context. The authors combined 200,000 CFSE-labeled responder cells with 200,000 irradiated, violet-dye-labeled stimulator cells in plates. The entry originates in a study of graft-versus-host responses after intestinal transplantation. About the research overall: All recipients got anti-thymocyte globulin induction, then tacrolimus and steroids for 2 to 3 years. General observations from the study: GvH clonotypes were identified within recipient marrow, with a subset emerging first in ileum or blood.

TCRdb's table, derived via immunoSEQ multiplex PCR, lists solely in-frame clones and lacks some. The sample includes 20,000 to 30,000 clones, over 35% seen only once; the top ten take about 0.66%. The origin of this receptor is a human patient who received an intestinal transplant. Material: alloreactive CD4+ T cells from a mixed lymphocyte reaction culture, obtained before intestinal transplant. Subset of the sample: CFSE-low proliferating T cells sorted from approximately six-day pre-transplant mixed lymphocyte reaction (GvH or HvG direction).

CDR3 loop: CASSPLRAGYEQYF. The CDR3 DNA is TGCGCCAGCAGCCCCCTCCGGGCGGGGTACGAGCAGTACTTC. J is TRBJ2-7 and V is TRBV5-1; TRBD2 might be the D (6 bases). The germline V and J ends were trimmed by 4 bases and 4 bases, with 15 bases remaining between them. Germline values: CDR1 SGHRS, CDR2 YFSETQ. There are 14 residues in the CDR3.